This T cell receptor (beta chain) was sequenced in a study of cytomegalovirus exposure and HLA in healthy donors. Whole-study results and caveats: A previous analysis found most TCR beta V segments productive roughly 87% or roughly 30% of the time.

The CDR3 is 15 amino acids. The ends were cut back, 3 bases at V and 1 base at J, with 12 bases in the middle. Germline V gene data show CDR1 as MNHNS and CDR2 as SASEGT. This PCR relied on a set of 60 Vbeta primers and 13 Jbeta primers. TCRdb keeps only in-frame clones here, not all; method: immunoSEQ multiplex PCR. This sample carries 200,000 to 250,000 clones, with less than 1% going to the ten biggest clones. Notes on this clone: Its matching antigen is unknown.

Sequenced material: PBMCs. J is TRBJ1-1 and V is TRBV6-1; tentatively, D is TRBD1 (5 bases). The receptor was isolated from a woman in her twenties or thirties in good health and CMV-seropositive. The CDR3 sequence is CASSDGSQGNTEAFF. As DNA, the CDR3 is TGTGCCAGCAGTGATGGCAGTCAGGGGAACACTGAAGCTTTCTTT.